This T cell receptor (beta chain) was retrieved from a study of control samples from healthy donors and cancer patients. V was clipped by 3 bases and J by 3 bases; unmatched bases: 1. The CDR3 contains 13 residues. Germline V CDR1 and CDR2: MNHEY, SVGAGI. Only in-frame clones appear in the TCRdb table, and some are missing; sequencing was by immunoSEQ multiplex PCR. The sample carries 120,000 or so clones, approximately 87% recorded once. The J gene is TRBJ2-7, the V gene TRBV6-5; 8 nucleotides match TRBD1. What was sequenced was PBMCs. The source of this sequence is a woman aged 55-70 years with lung cancer. CDR3 in amino acids: CASSYDRGYEQYF. The CDR3 DNA reads as TGTGCCAGCAGTTATGACAGGGGCTACGAGCAGTACTTC.